This is a list of T cell receptor beta chains from one sample in a study of cytomegalovirus exposure and HLA in healthy donors. Measured with immunoSEQ multiplex PCR; TCRdb has only the in-frame clones, and not every one. Here the sample table reports about 60,000 clones. Input material: PBMCs. All receptors derive from a woman between 18 and 29 years old in good health and CMV-seronegative. The CDR3 runs from the conserved cysteine through the conserved F or W. The D gene is left open where the match is weak.

J gene: TRBJ2-7
D gene: TRBD2
V gene: TRBV14
CDR3 DNA: TGTGCCAGCAGCCAAGAAACTAGCGTCACCTACGAGCAGTACTTC
CDR3 protein: CASSQETSVTYEQYF

J gene: TRBJ1-4
D gene: NA
V gene: TRBV5-1
CDR3 DNA: TGCGCCAGCAGCATAGGTTGGGGAGCTAATGAAAAACTGTTTTTT
CDR3 protein: CASSIGWGANEKLFF

J gene: TRBJ1-5
D gene: TRBD1
V gene: TRBV6-1
CDR3 DNA: TGTGCCAGCAGTATGGGACAGGCCGGCAATCAGCCCCAGCATTTT
CDR3 protein: CASSMGQAGNQPQHF

J gene: TRBJ1-4
D gene: NA
V gene: TRBV9
CDR3 DNA: TGTGCCAGCAGCGTAGCTCCACAGACTAATGAAAAACTGTTTTTT
CDR3 protein: CASSVAPQTNEKLFF

J gene: TRBJ1-1
D gene: NA
V gene: TRBV6-5
CDR3 DNA: TGTGCCAGCAGTGACTCGACAGTGCGGGCTTTCTTT
CDR3 protein: CASSDSTVRAFF

J gene: TRBJ2-2
D gene: NA
V gene: TRBV5-1
CDR3 DNA: TGCGCCAGCAAGGCAGGGGCTAACACCGGGGAGCTGTTTTTT
CDR3 protein: CASKAGANTGELFF

J gene: TRBJ1-2
D gene: NA
V gene: TRBV7-6
CDR3 DNA: TGTGCCAGCAGCCCCGACACCTATGGCTACACCTTC
CDR3 protein: CASSPDTYGYTF

J gene: TRBJ2-3
D gene: TRBD1
V gene: TRBV6-1
CDR3 DNA: TGTGCCAGCAACGGACAGGGGGCTAATACGCAGTATTTT
CDR3 protein: CASNGQGANTQYF

J gene: TRBJ2-7
D gene: TRBD1
V gene: TRBV6-5
CDR3 DNA: TGTGCTAGCAGTCAGGGGGCGGGTTACGAGCAGTACTTC
CDR3 protein: CASSQGAGYEQYF

J gene: TRBJ2-6
D gene: TRBD1
V gene: TRBV9
CDR3 DNA: TGTGCCAGTACAGGGGCGAGCTCTGGGGCCAACGTCCTGACTTTC
CDR3 protein: CASTGASSGANVLTF

J gene: TRBJ2-7
D gene: NA
V gene: TRBV5-1
CDR3 DNA: TGCGCCAGCAGCTTGGAGGCAGGGATCTACGAGCAGTACTTC
CDR3 protein: CASSLEAGIYEQYF

J gene: TRBJ1-2
D gene: TRBD1
V gene: TRBV7-2
CDR3 DNA: TGTGCCAGCAGCTCAGAAGTTGCGCCAGGGGGAGACTATGGCTACACCTTC
CDR3 protein: CASSSEVAPGGDYGYTF

J gene: TRBJ1-5
D gene: TRBD1
V gene: TRBV2
CDR3 DNA: TGTGCCAGCCAATCTACAGGGGTTCAGCCCCAGCATTTT
CDR3 protein: CASQSTGVQPQHF

J gene: TRBJ2-7
D gene: TRBD2
V gene: TRBV4-2
CDR3 DNA: TGTGCCAGCAGCCGATCTAGCGGGGAGAGCTCCTACGAGCAGTACTTC
CDR3 protein: CASSRSSGESSYEQYF

J gene: TRBJ2-7
D gene: TRBD2
V gene: TRBV7-9
CDR3 DNA: TGTGCCAGCAGCTTAGGAGCGGGGGGGAAAGGGGAGCAGTACTTC
CDR3 protein: CASSLGAGGKGEQYF

J gene: TRBJ2-7
D gene: NA
V gene: TRBV5-1
CDR3 DNA: TGCGCCAGCAGCTTGGGAGGGAAACCCTACGAGCAGTACTTC
CDR3 protein: CASSLGGKPYEQYF

J gene: TRBJ2-3
D gene: TRBD1
V gene: TRBV28
CDR3 DNA: TGTGCCAGCAGTTTAGGACAGGGGGCCACAGATACGCAGTATTTT
CDR3 protein: CASSLGQGATDTQYF

J gene: TRBJ2-5
D gene: TRBD1
V gene: TRBV7-2
CDR3 DNA: TGTGCCAGCAGCCTCCAGGGGGCTCGACAAGAGACCCAGTACTTC
CDR3 protein: CASSLQGARQETQYF

J gene: TRBJ1-1
D gene: NA
V gene: TRBV29-1
CDR3 DNA: TGCAGCGTTGGACAGAGGAACACTGAAGCTTTCTTT
CDR3 protein: CSVGQRNTEAFF

J gene: TRBJ2-5
D gene: NA
V gene: TRBV7-8
CDR3 DNA: TGTGCCAGCAGTTTTAACCGGGACTCCCAAGAGACCCAGTACTTC
CDR3 protein: CASSFNRDSQETQYF

J gene: TRBJ1-2
D gene: NA
V gene: TRBV19
CDR3 DNA: TGTGCCAGTAGTCTTATAATGCGGGGATTCGGCTACACCTTC
CDR3 protein: CASSLIMRGFGYTF

J gene: TRBJ2-7
D gene: NA
V gene: TRBV19
CDR3 DNA: TGTGCCAGCCGACGGGACTTTAGCTCCTACGAGCAGTACTTC
CDR3 protein: CASRRDFSSYEQYF

J gene: TRBJ2-7
D gene: TRBD1
V gene: TRBV5-4
CDR3 DNA: TGTGCCAGCAGCTACCAGCCTCGGGACAGCTCCTACGAGCAGTACTTC
CDR3 protein: CASSYQPRDSSYEQYF

J gene: TRBJ2-3
D gene: NA
V gene: TRBV6-1
CDR3 DNA: TGTGCCAGCAGGGGATGGGGGGGCACAGATACGCAGTATTTT
CDR3 protein: CASRGWGGTDTQYF